This T cell receptor beta chain emerged from a study of cytomegalovirus exposure and HLA in healthy donors. Study background: Among about 179 million T cells, an earlier analysis found 90 million to 130 million unique TCR beta sequences. There were 65 million to 85 million unique TCRs (from HLA-typed donors) in an early data release.

A multiplex PCR was run with 60 Vbeta primers and 13 Jbeta primers. Sequencing used immunoSEQ multiplex PCR; TCRdb keeps in-frame clones, though not all of them. The sample table includes tens of thousands of clones. V was pared by 4 bases and J by 4 bases, with 3 bases between. The CDR3 has 11 amino acids. Per the germline V gene, CDR1 is SGHNT and CDR2 is YYREEE (reference sequence). Comment on this clone: What it binds is not known.

General study findings and limits: Rare TCR sequences dominated, though some public TCRs recurred in many donors. The study put some 160 TCR beta chains on its list as cytomegalovirus-associated.

The receptor was isolated from a man in his fifties in good health and CMV-seronegative. The sequencing sample was made of PBMCs. V and J are TRBV5-4 and TRBJ2-1; D remains ambiguous. The CDR3 reads CASSTYNEQFF. CDR3 in DNA: TGTGCCAGCAGCACATACAATGAGCAGTTCTTC.